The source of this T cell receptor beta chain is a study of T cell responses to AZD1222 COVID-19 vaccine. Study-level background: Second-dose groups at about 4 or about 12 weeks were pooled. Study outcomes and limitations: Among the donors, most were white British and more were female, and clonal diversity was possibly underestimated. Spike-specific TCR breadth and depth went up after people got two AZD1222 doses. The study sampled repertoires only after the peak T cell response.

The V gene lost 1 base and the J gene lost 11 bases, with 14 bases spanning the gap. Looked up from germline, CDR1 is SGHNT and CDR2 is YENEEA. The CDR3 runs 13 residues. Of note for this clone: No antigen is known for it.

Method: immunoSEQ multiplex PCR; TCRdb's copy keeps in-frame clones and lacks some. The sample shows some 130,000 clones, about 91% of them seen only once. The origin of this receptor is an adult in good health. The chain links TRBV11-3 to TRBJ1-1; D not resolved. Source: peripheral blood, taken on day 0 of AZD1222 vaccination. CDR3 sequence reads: CASSLGEEGSAFF. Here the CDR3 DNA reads TGTGCCAGCAGCTTAGGGGAGGAGGGATCCGCTTTCTTT.